This paragraph reports one T cell receptor (beta chain). This clonotype showed up many times. The specificity of this receptor is unknown. No per-base quality is available; no much larger clone lies one base away. These data belong to a study of early T cells in non-severe SARS-CoV-2 infection (dated by TCRdb to the early 2020s). Regarding the complete study: Bulk RNA from unsorted whole blood was used for TCR sequencing, so alpha and beta chains could not be paired.

Set within a cohort of healthcare workers in London, UK, this nested case-control study involved weekly PCR testing of nasopharyngeal swabs along with blood sampling. Between 23 and 31 March 2020, the week of the UK lockdown, healthcare workers were enrolled and then followed up weekly for as long as 16 weeks. General findings and caveats noted by the study authors: VDJdb matching was skewed toward anti-spike CD8 responses and likely underestimated virus-specific expansions by missing private and CD4 specificities.

The CDR3 starts with the cysteine, ends with the phenylalanine, and has 15 residues. Kept here is only the CDR3 DNA, which spans 45 bases and is read in frame from base 1. From a lookup of the germline V gene, CDR1 and CDR2 are SGHVS and FQNEAQ. V was cut back by 2 bases and J by 4 bases, leaving a gap of 14 bases between them. The library was made by 5' RACE. The listed sequencing device is NextSeq 500. In the TCR library protocol, unique molecular identifiers were attached to individual cDNA molecules to correct for PCR bias and sequencing error. Sequencing covered both TCR alpha and beta chains, and within each sample the abundances of alpha and beta sequences were tightly co-correlated. In the original analysis: V gene, J gene and CDR3 annotation of TCR sequences was performed with Decombinator V4. TCRs were defined as expanded if a significant change between any two time points was detected under a Poisson model with p below 0.0001. TCR abundances were normalised to the total number of TCRs sequenced per sample and expressed as counts per million. MAIT TCRs were defined by TRAV1-2 paired with TRAJ12, TRAJ20 or TRAJ33, and iNKT TCRs by TRAV10 paired with TRAJ18. A search of VDJdb, accessed on 1 November 2021, was run for TCRs annotated to CMV, EBV and SARS-CoV-2, with TCRs annotated for multiple antigens excluded. The public reads were reanalyzed by TCRdb: fastp trimming at Q25, MiXCR alignment, in-frame beta chains only. Rows are unified per CDR3 protein, each entry keeping the most common DNA and genes. In this record, the V and J calls reflect TCRdb's handling and not the investigators' own analysis. The sample data list 46,000 or so distinct CDR3 sequences, and over 10% of these were observed just once. The ten largest clones represent roughly a tenth of the sample.

Rearrangement joined TRBV7-8 to TRBJ1-1, with no confident D gene call. The sequenced material came from whole blood. The source of this sequence is an adult who was a healthcare worker with PCR-confirmed SARS-CoV-2 infection or an uninfected control (not recorded which). CDR3 reads: CASSLNVVPGTEAFF. The DNA is TGTGCCAGCAGCTTAAACGTCGTCCCGGGCACTGAAGCTTTCTTT.